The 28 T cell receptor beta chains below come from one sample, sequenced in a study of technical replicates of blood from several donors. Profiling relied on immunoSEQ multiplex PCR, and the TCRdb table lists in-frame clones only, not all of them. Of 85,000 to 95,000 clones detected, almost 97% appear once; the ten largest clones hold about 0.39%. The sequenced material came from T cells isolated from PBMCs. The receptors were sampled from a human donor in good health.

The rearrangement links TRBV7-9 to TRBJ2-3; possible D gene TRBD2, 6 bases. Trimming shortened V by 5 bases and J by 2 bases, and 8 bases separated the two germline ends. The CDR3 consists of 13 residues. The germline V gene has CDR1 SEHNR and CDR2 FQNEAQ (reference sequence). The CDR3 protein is CASSADYTDTQYF. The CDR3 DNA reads TGTGCCAGCAGCGCGGACTACACAGATACGCAGTATTTT.

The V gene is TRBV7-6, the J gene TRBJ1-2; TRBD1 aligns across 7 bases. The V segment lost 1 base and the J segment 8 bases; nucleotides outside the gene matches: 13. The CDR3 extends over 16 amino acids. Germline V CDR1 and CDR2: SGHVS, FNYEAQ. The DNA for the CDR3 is TGTGCCAGCAGCTTAGGTCCCGGGACAGTTTCTATGGGCTACACCTTC. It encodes CASSLGPGTVSMGYTF.

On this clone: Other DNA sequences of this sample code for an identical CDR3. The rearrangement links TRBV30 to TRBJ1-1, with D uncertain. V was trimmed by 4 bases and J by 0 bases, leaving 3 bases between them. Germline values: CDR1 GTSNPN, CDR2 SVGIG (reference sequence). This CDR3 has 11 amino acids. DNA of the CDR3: TGTGCCTGGACGGTGAACACTGAAGCTTTCTTT. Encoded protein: CAWTVNTEAFF. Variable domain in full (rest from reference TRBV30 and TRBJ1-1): SQTIHQWPATLVQPVGSPLSLECTVEGTSNPNLYWYRQAAGRGLQLLFYSVGIGQISSEVPQNLSASRPQDRQFILSSKKLLLSDSGFYLCAWTVNTEAFFGQGTRLTVV.

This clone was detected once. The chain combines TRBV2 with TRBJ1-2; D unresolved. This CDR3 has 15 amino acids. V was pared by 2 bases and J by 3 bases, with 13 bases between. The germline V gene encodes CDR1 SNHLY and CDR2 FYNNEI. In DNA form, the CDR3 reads TGTGCCAGCAGTGAATTCCGGGAGGTAGACTATGGCTACACCTTC. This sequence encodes CASSEFREVDYGYTF.

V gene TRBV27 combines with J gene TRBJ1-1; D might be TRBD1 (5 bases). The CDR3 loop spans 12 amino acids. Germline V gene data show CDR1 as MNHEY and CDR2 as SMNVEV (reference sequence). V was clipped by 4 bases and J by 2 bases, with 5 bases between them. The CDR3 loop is CASSWGNTEAFF. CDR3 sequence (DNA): TGTGCCAGCAGTTGGGGCAACACTGAAGCTTTCTTT.

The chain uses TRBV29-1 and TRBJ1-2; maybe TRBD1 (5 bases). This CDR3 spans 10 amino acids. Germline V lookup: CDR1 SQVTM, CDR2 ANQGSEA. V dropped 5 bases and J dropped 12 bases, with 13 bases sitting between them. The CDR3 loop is CSVSAGQNTF. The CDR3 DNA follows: TGCAGCGTTAGTGCAGGGCAGAACACCTTC.

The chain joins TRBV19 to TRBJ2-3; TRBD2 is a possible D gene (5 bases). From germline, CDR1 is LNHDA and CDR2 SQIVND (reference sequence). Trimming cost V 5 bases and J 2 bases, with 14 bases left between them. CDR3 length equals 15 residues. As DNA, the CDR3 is TGTGCCAGTAGTGTTTTTGAGCGGTACACAGATACGCAGTATTTT. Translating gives CASSVFERYTDTQYF.

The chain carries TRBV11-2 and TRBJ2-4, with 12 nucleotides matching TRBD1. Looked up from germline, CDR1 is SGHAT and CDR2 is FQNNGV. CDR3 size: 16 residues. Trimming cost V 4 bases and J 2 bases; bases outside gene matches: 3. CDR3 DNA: TGTGCCAGCAGCTCCGGGACAGGGGGCACCAAAAACATTCAGTACTTC. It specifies CASSSGTGGTKNIQYF.

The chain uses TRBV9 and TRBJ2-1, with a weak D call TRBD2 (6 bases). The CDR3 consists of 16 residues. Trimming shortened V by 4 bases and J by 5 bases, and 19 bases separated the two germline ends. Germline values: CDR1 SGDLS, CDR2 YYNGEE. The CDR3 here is CASSTTPGLSDNEQFF. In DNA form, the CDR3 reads TGTGCCAGCAGCACAACCCCGGGACTTAGTGACAATGAGCAGTTCTTC. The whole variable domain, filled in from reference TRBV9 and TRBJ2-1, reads DSGVTQTPKHLITATGQRVTLRCSPRSGDLSVYWYQQSLDQGLQFLIQYYNGEERAKGNILERFSAQQFPDLHSELNLSSLELGDSALYFCASSTTPGLSDNEQFFGPGTRLTVL.

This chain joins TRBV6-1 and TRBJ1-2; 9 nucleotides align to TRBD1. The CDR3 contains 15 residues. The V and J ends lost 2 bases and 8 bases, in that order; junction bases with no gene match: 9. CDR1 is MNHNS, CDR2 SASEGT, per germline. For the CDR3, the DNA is TGTGCCAGCAGTGAAAGAATACAGGGGGCCGGAGGCTACACCTTC. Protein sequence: CASSERIQGAGGYTF.

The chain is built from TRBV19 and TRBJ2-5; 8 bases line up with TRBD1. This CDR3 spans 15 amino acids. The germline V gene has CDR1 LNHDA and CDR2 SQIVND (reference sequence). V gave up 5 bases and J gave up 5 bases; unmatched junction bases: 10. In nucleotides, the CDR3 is TGTGCCAGTAGTCTGCATGCAGGGGGCTGGGAGACCCAGTACTTC. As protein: CASSLHAGGWETQYF. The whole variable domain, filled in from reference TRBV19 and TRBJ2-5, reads DGGITQSPKYLFRKEGQNVTLSCEQNLNHDAMYWYRQDPGQGLRLIYYSQIVNDFQKGDIAEGYSVSREKKESFPLTVTSAQKNPTAFYLCASSLHAGGWETQYFGPGTRLLVL.

In DNA form, the CDR3 reads TGCAGTGCTAACAAAAACACTGAAGCTTTCTTT. It is translated as CSANKNTEAFF. The V call is TRBV20-1, the J call TRBJ1-1; D is ambiguous. V was shortened by 4 bases and J by 2 bases, with 5 bases between the two germline ends. The CDR3 has 11 residues. From germline, CDR1 is DFQATT and CDR2 SNEGSKA (reference sequence).

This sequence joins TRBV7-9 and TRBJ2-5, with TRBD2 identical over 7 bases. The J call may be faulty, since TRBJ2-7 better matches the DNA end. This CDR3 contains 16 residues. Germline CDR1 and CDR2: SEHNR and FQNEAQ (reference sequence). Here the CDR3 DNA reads TGTGCCAGCAGCTTAGGTGTAGGCCAGGGAGGGAACGAGCAGTACTTC. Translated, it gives CASSLGVGQGGNEQYF.

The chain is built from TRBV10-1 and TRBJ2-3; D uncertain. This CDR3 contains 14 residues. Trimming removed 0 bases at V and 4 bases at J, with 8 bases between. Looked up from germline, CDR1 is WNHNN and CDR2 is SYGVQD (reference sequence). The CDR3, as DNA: TGCGCCAGCAGTGAGTCCAGAGGTCCAGATACGCAGTATTTT. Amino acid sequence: CASSESRGPDTQYF.

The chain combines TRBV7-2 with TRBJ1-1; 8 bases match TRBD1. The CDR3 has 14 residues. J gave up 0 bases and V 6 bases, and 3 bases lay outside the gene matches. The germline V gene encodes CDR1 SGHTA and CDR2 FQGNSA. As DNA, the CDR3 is TGTGCCAGCAGTCGACAGGGGATGAACACTGAAGCTTTCTTT. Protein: CASSRQGMNTEAFF.

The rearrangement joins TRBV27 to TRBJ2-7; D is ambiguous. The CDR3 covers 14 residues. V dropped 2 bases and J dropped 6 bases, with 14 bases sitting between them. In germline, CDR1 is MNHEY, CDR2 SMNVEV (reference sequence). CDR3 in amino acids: CASSLSSSPVEQYF. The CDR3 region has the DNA TGTGCCAGCAGTTTAAGCTCTAGTCCGGTCGAGCAGTACTTC.

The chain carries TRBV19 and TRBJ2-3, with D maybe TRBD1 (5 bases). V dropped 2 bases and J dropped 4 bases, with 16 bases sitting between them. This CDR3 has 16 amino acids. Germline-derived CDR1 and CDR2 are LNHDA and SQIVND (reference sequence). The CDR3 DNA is TGTGCCAGTAGTATAAGGGAAGTTCAGGGTCCAGATACGCAGTATTTT. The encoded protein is CASSIREVQGPDTQYF.

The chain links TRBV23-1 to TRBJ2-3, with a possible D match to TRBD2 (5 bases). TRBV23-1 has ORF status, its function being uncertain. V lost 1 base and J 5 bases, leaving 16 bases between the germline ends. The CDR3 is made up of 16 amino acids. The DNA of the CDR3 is TGCGCCAGCAGTCAATTCCACCGGGGTTCTGGAGATACGCAGTATTTT. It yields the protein CASSQFHRGSGDTQYF.

The CDR3 reads CASSLTVGGEQYF. In DNA, the CDR3 is TGTGCCAGCAGCCTAACGGTCGGGGGCGAGCAGTACTTC. This chain connects TRBV7-9 to TRBJ2-7; tentative D call: TRBD2 (6 bases). This CDR3 is 13 amino acids long. Trimming cost V 5 bases and J 6 bases, with 14 bases left between them. Per the germline V gene, CDR1 is SEHNR and CDR2 is FQNEAQ (reference sequence).

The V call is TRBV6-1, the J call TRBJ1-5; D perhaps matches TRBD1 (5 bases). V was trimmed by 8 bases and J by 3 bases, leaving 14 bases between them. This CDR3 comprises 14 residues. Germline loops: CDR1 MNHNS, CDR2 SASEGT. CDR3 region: CASGRDSFNQPQHF. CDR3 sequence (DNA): TGTGCCAGCGGTAGAGACAGCTTCAATCAGCCCCAGCATTTT.

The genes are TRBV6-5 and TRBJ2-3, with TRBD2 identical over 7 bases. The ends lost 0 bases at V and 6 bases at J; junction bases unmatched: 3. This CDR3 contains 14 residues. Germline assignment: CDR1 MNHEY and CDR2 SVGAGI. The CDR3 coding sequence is TGTGCCAGCAGTTACTCTGGGGGGGTGGATACGCAGTATTTT. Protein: CASSYSGGVDTQYF.

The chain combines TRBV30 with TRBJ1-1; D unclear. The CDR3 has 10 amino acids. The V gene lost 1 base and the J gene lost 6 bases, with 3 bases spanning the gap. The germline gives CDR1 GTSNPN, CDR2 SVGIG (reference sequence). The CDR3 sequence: CAWSAAEAFF. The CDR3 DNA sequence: TGTGCCTGGAGTGCCGCTGAAGCTTTCTTT.

The CDR3 DNA reads as TGTGCCAGCTCAAGGCGGTCCGGCACAGATACGCAGTATTTT. It encodes CASSRRSGTDTQYF. This chain uses TRBV18 with TRBJ2-3; D call uncertain. The CDR3 sequence is 14 residues long. Looked up from germline, CDR1 is KGHSH and CDR2 is LQKENI. Trimming pared 5 bases from V and 1 base from J, leaving 10 bases between.

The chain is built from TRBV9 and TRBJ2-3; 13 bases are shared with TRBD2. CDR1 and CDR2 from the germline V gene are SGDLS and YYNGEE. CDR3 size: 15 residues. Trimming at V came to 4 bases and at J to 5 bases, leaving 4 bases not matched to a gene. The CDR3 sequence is CASSTSGRAVDTQYF. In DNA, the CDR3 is TGTGCCAGCAGCACTAGCGGGAGGGCGGTAGATACGCAGTATTTT.

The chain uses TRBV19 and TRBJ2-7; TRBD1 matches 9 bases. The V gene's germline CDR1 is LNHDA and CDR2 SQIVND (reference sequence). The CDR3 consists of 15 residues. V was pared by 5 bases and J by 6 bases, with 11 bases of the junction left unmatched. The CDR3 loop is CASSLAARTGAEQYF. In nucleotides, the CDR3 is TGTGCCAGTAGTCTCGCAGCCAGGACAGGGGCCGAGCAGTACTTC.

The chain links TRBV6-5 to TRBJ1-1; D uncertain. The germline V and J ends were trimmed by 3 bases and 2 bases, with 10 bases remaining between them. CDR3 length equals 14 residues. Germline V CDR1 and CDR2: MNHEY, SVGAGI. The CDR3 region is CASSYLGSNTEAFF. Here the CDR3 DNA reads TGTGCCAGCAGTTATTTGGGCAGCAACACTGAAGCTTTCTTT.

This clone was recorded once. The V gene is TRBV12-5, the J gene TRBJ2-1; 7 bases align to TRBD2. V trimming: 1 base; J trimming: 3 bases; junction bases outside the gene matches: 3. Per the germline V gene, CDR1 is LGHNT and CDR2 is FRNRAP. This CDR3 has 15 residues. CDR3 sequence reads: CASGLGSGNYNEQFF. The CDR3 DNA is TGTGCTAGTGGTTTGGGCAGCGGGAACTACAATGAGCAGTTCTTC.

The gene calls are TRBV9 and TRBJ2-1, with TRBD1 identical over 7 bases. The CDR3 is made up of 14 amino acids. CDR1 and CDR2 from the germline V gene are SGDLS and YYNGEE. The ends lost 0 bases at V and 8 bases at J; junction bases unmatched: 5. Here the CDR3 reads CASSVVDRWHEQFF. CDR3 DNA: TGTGCCAGCAGCGTAGTGGACAGGTGGCATGAGCAGTTCTTC.